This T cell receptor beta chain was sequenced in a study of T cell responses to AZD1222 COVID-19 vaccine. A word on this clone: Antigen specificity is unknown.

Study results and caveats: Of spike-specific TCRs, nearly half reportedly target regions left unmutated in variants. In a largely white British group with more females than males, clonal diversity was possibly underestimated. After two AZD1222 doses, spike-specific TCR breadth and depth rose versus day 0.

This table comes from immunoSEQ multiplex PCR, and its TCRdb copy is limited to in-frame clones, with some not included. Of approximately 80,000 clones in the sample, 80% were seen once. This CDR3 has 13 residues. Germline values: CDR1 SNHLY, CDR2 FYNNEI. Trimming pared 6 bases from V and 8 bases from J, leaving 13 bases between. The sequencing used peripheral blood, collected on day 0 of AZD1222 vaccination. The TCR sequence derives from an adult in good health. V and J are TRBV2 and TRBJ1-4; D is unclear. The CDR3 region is CASRVGAREKLFF. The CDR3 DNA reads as TGTGCCAGCAGGGTGGGTGCAAGGGAAAAACTGTTTTTT.